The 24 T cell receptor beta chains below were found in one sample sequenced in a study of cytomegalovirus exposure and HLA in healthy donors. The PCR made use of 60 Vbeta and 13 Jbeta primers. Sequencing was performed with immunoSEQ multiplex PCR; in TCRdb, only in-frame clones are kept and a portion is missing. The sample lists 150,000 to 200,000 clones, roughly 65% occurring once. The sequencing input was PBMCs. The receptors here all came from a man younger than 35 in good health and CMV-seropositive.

CDR3 DNA: TGTGCCAGCAGCCCACCCGGGATTGGAAACACCATATATTTT. It yields the protein CASSPPGIGNTIYF. The chain is built from TRBV7-8 and TRBJ1-3; D not certain. Per the germline V gene, CDR1 is SGHVS and CDR2 is FQNEAQ. The V end lost 5 bases, the J end lost 3 bases, and 11 bases lay between the germline ends. The CDR3 totals 14 residues. Based on the CDR3 plus reference TRBV7-8 and TRBJ1-3, the full variable domain is GAGVSQSPRYKVAKRGQDVALRCDPISGHVSLFWYQQALGQGPEFLTYFQNEAQLDKSGLPSDRFFAERPEGSVSTLKIQRTQQEDSAVYLCASSPPGIGNTIYFGEGSWLTVV.

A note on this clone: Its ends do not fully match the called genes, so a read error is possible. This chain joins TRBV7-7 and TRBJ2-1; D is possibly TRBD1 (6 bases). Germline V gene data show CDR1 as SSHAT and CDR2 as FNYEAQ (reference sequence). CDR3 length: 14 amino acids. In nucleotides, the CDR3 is TGTGCTAGCAGTCCCCATCCGGACAGTGCCGAGCAGTTCTTC. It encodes CASSPHPDSAEQFF.

CDR3 in DNA: TGTGCCAGCTCACCTGACAGGGATCAGCCCCAGCATTTT. It specifies CASSPDRDQPQHF. The chain is built from TRBV18 and TRBJ1-5, with 7 bases that match TRBD1. Germline V gene lookup returns CDR1 KGHSH and CDR2 LQKENI. The CDR3 is 13 residues long. J was trimmed by 5 bases and V by 3 bases; bases with no gene match: 1.

CDR3 nucleotide sequence: TGTGCCAGCAGTGAACGGGGTCCTAACTATGGCTACACCTTC. Its translation: CASSERGPNYGYTF. The J gene is TRBJ1-2, the V gene TRBV6-1; no definite D call. Per germline, CDR1 MNHNS and CDR2 SASEGT. CDR3 length: 14 residues. With 2 bases removed from V and 0 bases from J, the gap between germline ends came to 7 bases.

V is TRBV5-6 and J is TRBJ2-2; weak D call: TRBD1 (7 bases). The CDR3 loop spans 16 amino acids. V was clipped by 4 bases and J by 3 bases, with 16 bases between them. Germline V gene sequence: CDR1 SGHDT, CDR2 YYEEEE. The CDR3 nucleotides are TGTGCCAGCAGCCCCCTGGAGGGGGCGGACACCGGGGAGCTGTTTTTT. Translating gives CASSPLEGADTGELFF.

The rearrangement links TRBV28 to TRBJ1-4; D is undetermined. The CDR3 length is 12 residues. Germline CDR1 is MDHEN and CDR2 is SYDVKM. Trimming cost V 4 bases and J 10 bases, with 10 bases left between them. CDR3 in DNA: TGTGCCAGCAGTTCAGGATTCGGAAAACTGTTTTTT. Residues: CASSSGFGKLFF.

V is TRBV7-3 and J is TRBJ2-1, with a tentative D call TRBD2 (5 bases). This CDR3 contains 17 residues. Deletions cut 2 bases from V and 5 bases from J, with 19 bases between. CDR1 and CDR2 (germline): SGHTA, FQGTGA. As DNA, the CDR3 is TGTGCCAGCAGCTTATTTGGTGCAGGAGGACTGGACAATGAGCAGTTCTTC. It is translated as CASSLFGAGGLDNEQFF. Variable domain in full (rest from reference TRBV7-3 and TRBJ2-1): GAGVSQTPSNKVTEKGKYVELRCDPISGHTALYWYRQSLGQGPEFLIYFQGTGAADDSGLPNDRFFAVRPEGSVSTLKIQRTERGDSAVYLCASSLFGAGGLDNEQFFGPGTRLTVL.

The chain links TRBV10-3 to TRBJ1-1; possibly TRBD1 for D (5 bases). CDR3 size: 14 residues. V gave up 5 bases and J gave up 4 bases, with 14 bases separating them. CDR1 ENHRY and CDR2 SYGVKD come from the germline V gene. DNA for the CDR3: TGTGCCATCAGTTCACAGGCGGTAAGCACTGAAGCTTTCTTT. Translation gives CAISSQAVSTEAFF.

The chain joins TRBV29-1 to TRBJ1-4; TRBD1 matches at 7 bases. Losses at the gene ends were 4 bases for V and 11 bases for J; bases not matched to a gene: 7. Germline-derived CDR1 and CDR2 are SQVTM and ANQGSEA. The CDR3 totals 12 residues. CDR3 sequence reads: CSVVGTDNKLFF. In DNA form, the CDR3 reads TGCAGCGTTGTGGGGACAGATAATAAACTGTTTTTT.

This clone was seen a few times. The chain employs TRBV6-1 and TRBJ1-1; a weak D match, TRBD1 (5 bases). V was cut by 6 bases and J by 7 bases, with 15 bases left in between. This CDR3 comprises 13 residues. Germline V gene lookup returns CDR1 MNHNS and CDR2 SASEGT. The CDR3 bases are TGTGCCAGCAGCGCGGGACGGAGGCTTGAAGCTTTCTTT. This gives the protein CASSAGRRLEAFF.

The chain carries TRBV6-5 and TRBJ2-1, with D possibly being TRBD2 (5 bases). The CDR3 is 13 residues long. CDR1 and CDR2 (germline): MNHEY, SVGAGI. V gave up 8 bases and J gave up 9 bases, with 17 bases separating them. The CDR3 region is CASLPSHRGEQFF. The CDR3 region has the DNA TGTGCCAGCTTGCCTTCCCACCGGGGTGAGCAGTTCTTC.

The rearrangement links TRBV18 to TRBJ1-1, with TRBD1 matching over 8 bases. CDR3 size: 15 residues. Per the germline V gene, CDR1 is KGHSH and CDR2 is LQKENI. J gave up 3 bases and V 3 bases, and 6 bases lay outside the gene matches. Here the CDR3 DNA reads TGTGCCAGCTCACCTGGACAGGGATGGGACACTGAAGCTTTCTTT. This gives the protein CASSPGQGWDTEAFF.

The CDR3 nucleotides read TGTGCCAGCAGCTTGGGATCTGGGCTAATTAACTATGGCTACACCTTC. Its protein product is CASSLGSGLINYGYTF. The rearrangement joins TRBV5-4 to TRBJ1-2; D is uncertain. In germline, CDR1 is SGHNT, CDR2 YYREEE (reference sequence). V was shortened by 0 bases and J by 1 base, with 13 bases between the two germline ends. CDR3 length equals 16 residues. The full variable domain, with the rest looked up from reference TRBV5-4 and TRBJ1-2, is ETGVTQSPTHLIKTRGQQVTLRCSSQSGHNTVSWYQQALGQGPQFIFQYYREEENGRGNFPPRFSGLQFPNYSSELNVNALELDDSALYLCASSLGSGLINYGYTFGSGTRLTVV.

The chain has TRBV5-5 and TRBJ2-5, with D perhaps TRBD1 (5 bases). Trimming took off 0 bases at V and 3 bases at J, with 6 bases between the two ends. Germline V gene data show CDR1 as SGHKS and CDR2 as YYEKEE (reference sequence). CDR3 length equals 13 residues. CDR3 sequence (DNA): TGTGCCAGCAGCTTGGCCAGGGAAGAGACCCAGTACTTC. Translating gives CASSLAREETQYF.

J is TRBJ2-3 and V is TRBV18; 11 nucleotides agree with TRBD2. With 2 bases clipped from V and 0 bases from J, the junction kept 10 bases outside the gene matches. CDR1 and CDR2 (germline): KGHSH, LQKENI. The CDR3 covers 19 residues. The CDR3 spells CASSPRRLAGLSSTDTQYF. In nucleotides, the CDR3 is TGTGCCAGCTCACCAAGGAGACTAGCGGGGCTATCTAGCACAGATACGCAGTATTTT.

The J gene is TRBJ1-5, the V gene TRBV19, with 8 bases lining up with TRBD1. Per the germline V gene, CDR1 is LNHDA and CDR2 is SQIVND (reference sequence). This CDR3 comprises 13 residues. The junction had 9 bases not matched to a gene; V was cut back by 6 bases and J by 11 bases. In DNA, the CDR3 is TGTGCCAGTAGCGGACAGGGCCAGGAGTCCCAGCATTTT. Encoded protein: CASSGQGQESQHF.

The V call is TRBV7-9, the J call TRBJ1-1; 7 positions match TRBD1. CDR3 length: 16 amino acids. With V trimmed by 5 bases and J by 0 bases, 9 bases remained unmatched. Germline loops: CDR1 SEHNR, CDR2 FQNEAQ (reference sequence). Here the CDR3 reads CASSDYPGQMNTEAFF. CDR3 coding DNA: TGTGCCAGCAGCGACTACCCGGGACAGATGAACACTGAAGCTTTCTTT.

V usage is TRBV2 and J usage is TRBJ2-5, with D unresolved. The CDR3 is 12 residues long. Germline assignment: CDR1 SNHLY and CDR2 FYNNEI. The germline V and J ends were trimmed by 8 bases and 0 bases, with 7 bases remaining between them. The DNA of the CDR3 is TGTGCCAGCTCGACTTACCAAGAGACCCAGTACTTC. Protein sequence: CASSTYQETQYF.

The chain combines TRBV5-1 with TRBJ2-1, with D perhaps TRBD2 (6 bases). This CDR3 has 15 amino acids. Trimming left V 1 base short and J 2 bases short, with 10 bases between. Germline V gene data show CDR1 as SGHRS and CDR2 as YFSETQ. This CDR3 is CASSLMGGTYNEQFF. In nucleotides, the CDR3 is TGCGCCAGCAGCTTGATGGGAGGCACCTACAATGAGCAGTTCTTC.

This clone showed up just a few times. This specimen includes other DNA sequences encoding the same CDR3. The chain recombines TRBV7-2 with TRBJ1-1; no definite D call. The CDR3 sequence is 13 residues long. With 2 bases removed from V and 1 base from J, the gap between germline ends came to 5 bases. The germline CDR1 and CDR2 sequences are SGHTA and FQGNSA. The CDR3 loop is CASSLLGNTEAFF. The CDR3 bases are TGTGCCAGCAGCTTACTCGGGAACACTGAAGCTTTCTTT. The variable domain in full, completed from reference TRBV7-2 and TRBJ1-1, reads GAGVSQSPSNKVTEKGKDVELRCDPISGHTALYWYRQSLGQGLEFLIYFQGNSAPDKSGLPSDRFSAERTGGSVSTLTIQRTQQEDSAVYLCASSLLGNTEAFFGQGTRLTVV.

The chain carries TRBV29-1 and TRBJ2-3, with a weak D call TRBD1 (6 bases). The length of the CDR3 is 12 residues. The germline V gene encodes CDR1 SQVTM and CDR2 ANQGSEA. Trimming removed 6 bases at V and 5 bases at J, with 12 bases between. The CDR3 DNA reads TGCAGCGTGAAAAGGGGGATAGATACGCAGTATTTT. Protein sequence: CSVKRGIDTQYF.

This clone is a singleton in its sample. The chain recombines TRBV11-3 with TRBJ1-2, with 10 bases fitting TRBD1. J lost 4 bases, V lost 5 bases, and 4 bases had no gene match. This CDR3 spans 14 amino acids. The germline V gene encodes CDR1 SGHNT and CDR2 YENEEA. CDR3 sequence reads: CASSPRTGGYGYTF. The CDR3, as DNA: TGTGCCAGCAGCCCTAGGACAGGGGGCTATGGCTACACCTTC.

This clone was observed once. CDR3 bases: TGTGCCAGCAGTTACGCCGGGACAGGGGGCACTGAAGCTTTCTTT. This encodes CASSYAGTGGTEAFF. This chain connects TRBV6-5 to TRBJ1-1; TRBD1 agrees at 11 bases. In germline, CDR1 is MNHEY, CDR2 SVGAGI. The length of the CDR3 is 15 residues. V shed 2 bases and J 4 bases; nucleotides not matched to a gene: 3.

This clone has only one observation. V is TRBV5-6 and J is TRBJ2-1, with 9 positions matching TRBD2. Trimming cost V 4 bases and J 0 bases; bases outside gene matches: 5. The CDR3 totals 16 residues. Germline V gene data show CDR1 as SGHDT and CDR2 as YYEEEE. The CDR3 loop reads CASSRLAEDSYNEQFF. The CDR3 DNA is TGTGCCAGCAGCCGACTAGCGGAAGACTCCTACAATGAGCAGTTCTTC.